The 4 T cell receptor beta chains given below trace back to one sample, sequenced in a study of cytomegalovirus exposure and HLA in healthy donors. In the PCR, 60 Vbeta and 13 Jbeta primers were used. The protocol was immunoSEQ multiplex PCR, while the TCRdb copy is restricted to in-frame clones and leaves out a portion. Found here are about 50,000 clones; the top ten clones hold around 2.1%. Input material: PBMCs. The receptors here all came from a woman aged 18-29 years in good health and CMV-seronegative.

With respect to this clone: The germline gene is not matched at one end of the junction; a read error may be the cause. V usage is TRBV7-7 and J usage is TRBJ2-2; 8 bases fit TRBD2. Looked up from germline, CDR1 is SSHAT and CDR2 is FNYEAQ (reference sequence). CDR3 length: 15 amino acids. CDR3 protein: CASSGLAENTGELFF. The CDR3 DNA reads TGTGCTAGCAGCGGACTAGCAGAGAACACCGGGGAGCTGTTTTTT.

The V gene is TRBV28, the J gene TRBJ2-1; TRBD2 agrees at 10 bases. The CDR3 is 15 amino acids. J lost 9 bases, V lost 4 bases, and 9 bases had no gene match. From germline, CDR1 is MDHEN and CDR2 SYDVKM. The CDR3, as DNA: TGTGCCAGCAGTTCCGGACTAGCGGTCCTGATTGAGCAGTTCTTC. Protein: CASSSGLAVLIEQFF.

The genes are TRBV6-8 and TRBJ2-7, with a weak D call TRBD2 (5 bases). V dropped 8 bases and J dropped 2 bases, with 22 bases sitting between them. There are 16 residues in the CDR3. The germline V gene has CDR1 MNHGY and CDR2 SAAAGT. In nucleotides, the CDR3 is TGTGCCAGCCCTTCTACACACCCCGGAGGTACCTACGAGCAGTACTTC. Its protein is CASPSTHPGGTYEQYF.

This chain joins TRBV29-1 and TRBJ1-2, with 9 positions matching TRBD1. There are 13 residues in the CDR3. V dropped 7 bases and J dropped 1; count of bases not matched to a gene: 4. Germline CDR1 reads SQVTM; CDR2 reads ANQGSEA. The CDR3 DNA follows: TGCAGCGCGGGACAGGGTGATAACTATGGCTACACCTTC. This gives the protein CSAGQGDNYGYTF.